This is a list of T cell receptor beta chains from one sample in a study of blood T cell repertoires in COVID-19. Generated by immunoSEQ multiplex PCR, the TCRdb table keeps only in-frame clones and is missing some. The sample shows around 140,000 clones, 80% to 90% of them seen only once. Sequencing was carried out using PBMCs or T cells enriched from blood (not recorded which). These TCRs come from a man in his 60s who had recovered from COVID-19. CDR3s include the opening cysteine and the closing phenylalanine or tryptophan. The order of the fields is clone size, D gene, J gene, V gene, CDR3 protein, CDR3 DNA. D genes are given only for firm matches. The size of a clone is reported for some rows only, either as once, few or many, or as a class for expanded clones.

NA TRBD1 TRBJ1-5 TRBV6-5 CASAPKTDRAQPQHF TGTGCCAGCGCACCCAAAACGGACAGGGCACAGCCCCAGCATTTT
NA NA TRBJ1-3 TRBV6-5 CASTHGTETDTIYF TGTGCCAGCACCCATGGTACAGAAACTGACACCATATATTTT
NA TRBD2 TRBJ2-7 TRBV27 CASSWISGSSYEQYF TGTGCCAGCAGTTGGATTAGCGGGAGTAGCTACGAGCAGTACTTC
NA TRBD1 TRBJ1-2 TRBV5-1 CASSQAEGQGPYGYTF TGCGCCAGCAGCCAAGCGGAGGGACAGGGGCCCTATGGCTACACCTTC
NA NA TRBJ2-3 TRBV15 CATSRNRQEADTQYF TGTGCCACCAGCAGAAATCGACAGGAGGCAGATACGCAGTATTTT
NA TRBD2 TRBJ2-2 TRBV7-9 CASSFILAGGLAGELFF TGTGCCAGCAGCTTTATACTAGCGGGAGGTTTGGCCGGGGAGCTGTTTTTT
NA TRBD2 TRBJ2-1 TRBV27 CASSPSPGLAGENEQFF TGTGCCAGCAGTCCTTCTCCGGGACTAGCGGGGGAAAATGAGCAGTTCTTC
NA NA TRBJ1-1 TRBV27 CASSFLDGEAFF TGTGCCAGCAGTTTCCTCGACGGGGAAGCTTTCTTT
NA NA TRBJ1-1 TRBV2 CASKEVTEAFF TGTGCCAGCAAAGAGGTTACTGAAGCTTTCTTT
NA NA TRBJ2-3 TRBV9 CASSVRPLLAQDTQYF TGTGCCAGCAGCGTAAGGCCTCTACTAGCACAAGATACGCAGTATTTT
NA NA TRBJ2-1 TRBV3-1/TRBV3-2 CASSPRAGYNEQFF TGTGCCAGCAGCCCTAGAGCGGGCTACAATGAGCAGTTCTTC
once NA TRBJ1-1 TRBV11-3 CASSLRQGTEAFF TGTGCCAGCAGCTTACGACAAGGCACTGAAGCTTTCTTT
NA NA TRBJ1-5 TRBV5-1 CASSTQGGQPQHF TGCGCCAGCAGCACTCAAGGGGGTCAGCCCCAGCATTTT
NA NA TRBJ1-1 TRBV30 CAWSVTLGTEAFF TGTGCCTGGAGTGTTACCCTCGGGACTGAAGCTTTCTTT
NA NA TRBJ1-2 TRBV5-6 CASSLYGGGYTF TGTGCCAGCAGCTTGTATGGGGGCGGCTACACCTTC
NA TRBD1 TRBJ1-3 TRBV5-6 CASSWTGSGNTIYF TGTGCCAGCAGCTGGACAGGCTCAGGAAACACCATATATTTT
NA NA TRBJ2-7 TRBV4-1 CASSQHTGSGGEQYF TGCGCCAGCAGCCAGCATACAGGCTCCGGTGGGGAGCAGTACTTC
NA TRBD1 TRBJ1-1 TRBV2 CASSGQGNTEAFF TGTGCCAGCAGTGGACAGGGTAATACTGAAGCTTTCTTT
NA NA TRBJ1-6 TRBV6-1 CASSDQGFGSPLHF TGTGCCAGCAGTGACCAGGGATTCGGTTCACCCCTCCACTTT
NA TRBD2 TRBJ2-7 TRBV11-2 CASSQTLAGAYEQYF TGTGCCAGCAGCCAAACACTAGCGGGAGCTTATGAGCAGTACTTC
NA TRBD2 TRBJ2-7 TRBV29-1 CSVSSGAYEQYF TGCAGCGTTTCTAGCGGGGCCTACGAGCAGTACTTC
NA TRBD1 TRBJ2-2 TRBV6-5 CASLAGQANTGELFF TGTGCCAGCTTAGCTGGACAGGCGAACACCGGGGAGCTGTTTTTT